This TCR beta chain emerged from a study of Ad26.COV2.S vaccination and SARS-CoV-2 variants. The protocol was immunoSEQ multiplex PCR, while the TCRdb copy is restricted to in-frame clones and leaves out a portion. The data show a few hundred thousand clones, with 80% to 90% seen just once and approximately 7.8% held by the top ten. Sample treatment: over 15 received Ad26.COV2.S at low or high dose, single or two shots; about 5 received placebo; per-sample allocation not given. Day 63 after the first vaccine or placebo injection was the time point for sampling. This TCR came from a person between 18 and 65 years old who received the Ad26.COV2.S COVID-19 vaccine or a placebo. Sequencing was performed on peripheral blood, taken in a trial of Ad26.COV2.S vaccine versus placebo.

CDR3 DNA: TGCAGTGCTAGTGGGGGAGCGGGGGTTAAAGAGACCCAGTACTTC. Its translation: CSASGGAGVKETQYF. J is TRBJ2-5 and V is TRBV20-1; 8 nucleotides line up with TRBD2. V gave up 3 bases and J gave up 3 bases; unmatched junction bases: 9. Germline V gives CDR1 DFQATT, CDR2 SNEGSKA (reference sequence). The CDR3 contains 15 residues.